This T cell receptor beta chain was sequenced during a study of post-analysis software for immune sequencing data. Study background: Patients had relapsing-remitting, secondary progressive or progressive-relapsing multiple sclerosis; some lacked subtype.

Study-level results: Roughly five TRBV segments were more frequent in patients than controls; TRBV5-6, TRBV5-1 and TRBV20-1 belonged to this group. Multiple sclerosis was associated with a significant reduction in normalized Chao1 diversity relative to controls.

As regards this clonotype: Antigen unknown.

The CDR3 extends over 19 amino acids. V was pared by 6 bases and J by 5 bases, with 31 bases between. Each TCR beta cDNA library carried unique molecular identifiers. With roughly 1 to 10 million T cells as the source, roughly 0.5 million cDNA molecules resulted. Using its own MiXCR run on the PCR reads, TCRdb lists one record per CDR3 protein. Of 400,000 to 500,000 distinct CDR3 sequences in the sample, about 39% were seen once. Sequencing was carried out using blood. The chain carries TRBV12-3 or TRBV12-4 and TRBJ2-5; either TRBD1 or TRBD2 may supply D (5 bases each). This clonotype was obtained from a girl aged 2 to 10 with multiple sclerosis. CDR3 sequence reads: CASSPVGPWDPGIVETQYF. CDR3 DNA sequence: TGTGCCAGCAGCCCCGTGGGTCCTTGGGACCCTGGGATAGTCGAGACCCAGTACTTC.